This T cell receptor beta chain was sequenced in a study of blood T cell repertoires in COVID-19 (TCRdb year 2020). Background on the whole study: Collaborator samples came from the United States, Italy and Spain and covered acute and convalescent phases of COVID-19. The material from the prospective study consisted of cDNA or gDNA derived from T cells, B-cell-depleted T cells, or PBMCs. The dataset comprised deeply sampled blood TCRbeta repertoires from subjects exposed to, actively infected with, or recovered from COVID-19. A freely available public database, intended as a resource for researchers studying the immune response to SARS-CoV-2, is where the repertoires were released. The samples were drawn from two sources: the first 160 participants of the ongoing ImmuneRACE study, and 1,000 to 1,500 subjects contributed by 6 global collaborators. Sample metadata almost always included a de-identified subject ID, COVID-19 status, age in years and sex. HLA class I and class II types, where available, came from metadata supplied by the sample provider rather than from assay-based typing. General conclusions and limits of the study: How much clinical and demographic metadata was included differed by source and by participant, and the metadata was provided uncurated.

Whole blood was collected in K2EDTA tubes by collaborating institutions according to the institutions' own protocols. For TCRbeta analysis, collaborators shipped samples as frozen whole blood, isolated PBMCs, or DNA extracted from either of those sample types. TCRbeta CDR3 regions were amplified from genomic DNA by means of the immunoSEQ Assay, a bias-controlled multiplex PCR. As for the original processing: Within the assay, amplification of reference gene primers was used to estimate how many nucleated cells each sample contained. To quantify the absolute abundance of each unique TCRbeta CDR3 rearrangement, sequence reads were collapsed and filtered. Productive Simpson clonality was computed per sample as the square root of Simpson's diversity index over productive rearrangements. TCRdb took this table from immuneACCESS and kept in-frame rearrangements with V and J called. Such tables lack part of the clones; where checked against another copy, unresolved V genes explain under half of the gap, and the rest is unexplained. Clonal size and the V and J genes are those of that table, whereas D and trimming came from the DNA. This sample is represented by around 45,000 clones; roughly 86% of them were singletons. Just over 15% of the sample is held by the ten biggest clonotypes.

In this sample, this clone turned up once. Its antigen is unknown. Base qualities are not recorded, but no much larger clone differs from it by a single base. Reading from cysteine to phenylalanine, the CDR3 counts 15 amino acids. Here the CDR3 DNA is all that survives: 45 bases in frame from base 1. The germline V gene (reference sequence) supplies CDR1 SGHKS and CDR2 YYEKEE. Trimming removed 4 bases from V and 5 bases from J; the gene matches leave 9 bases unexplained. This TCR came from a man in his sixties with active COVID-19. The chain couples TRBV5-5 to TRBJ2-7; TRBD2 fits 10 bases in the junction. Material for sequencing was peripheral blood. In nucleotide form, the sequence is TGTGCCAGCAGCCACAGCGGGGGGGCCTGGAACGAGCAGTACTTC. It codes for CASSHSGGAWNEQYF. Beyond the CDR3, the reference TRBV5-5 and TRBJ2-7 genes provide the residues; the full variable domain reads: DAGVTQSPTHLIKTRGQQVTLRCSPISGHKSVSWYQQVLGQGPQFIFQYYEKEERGRGNFPDRFSARQFPNYSSELNVNALLLGDSALYLCASSHSGGAWNEQYFGPGTRLTVT.